A selection of T cell receptor beta chains follows, all from one sample in a study of blood T cell repertoires in COVID-19. Clones were sequenced by immunoSEQ multiplex PCR, and TCRdb holds only the in-frame ones, with some missing. The sample has some 87,000 clones; more than 70% are singletons. The specimen sequenced was peripheral blood. These receptor sequences come from a human donor in a cohort sampled during active COVID-19. Both conserved end residues are part of each CDR3. D genes are given only for firm matches. Size is omitted from some rows. Given values are once, few, many or a class for expanded clones.

J gene	D gene	CDR3 length	clone size	V gene	CDR3 protein	CDR3 DNA
TRBJ1-6	TRBD1	16	-	TRBV7-2	CASSLGPGQGASPLHF	TGTGCCAGCAGCTTAGGCCCGGGACAGGGGGCTTCACCCCTCCACTTT
TRBJ1-2	-	14	-	TRBV7-2	CASSRDHSSYGYTF	TGTGCCAGCAGTCGAGACCACAGTTCCTATGGCTACACCTTC
TRBJ1-2	-	12	few	TRBV7-9	CASSFSRDGYTF	TGTGCCAGCAGCTTTTCCCGGGATGGCTACACCTTC
TRBJ1-1	TRBD1	15	-	TRBV2	CASMRQQGLHTEAFF	TGTGCCAGCATGAGGCAACAGGGGCTACACACTGAAGCTTTCTTT
TRBJ2-7	-	14	-	TRBV18	CASSPGAGAFVQYF	TGTGCCAGCTCGCCAGGGGCGGGGGCATTTGTGCAGTACTTC
TRBJ1-2	TRBD1	12	-	TRBV28	CASSSRGPGYTF	TGTGCCAGCAGTTCAAGGGGGCCTGGCTACACCTTC
TRBJ1-1	TRBD1	15	-	TRBV5-1	CASSGGQGGHTEAFF	TGCGCCAGCAGCGGAGGACAGGGAGGACACACTGAAGCTTTCTTT
TRBJ1-1	-	14	-	TRBV2	CASSWTISETEAFF	TGTGCCAGCAGTTGGACTATCTCTGAGACTGAAGCTTTCTTT
TRBJ1-2	-	13	-	TRBV24-1	CATSQIEEHGYTF	TGTGCCACCAGTCAGATTGAGGAGCATGGCTACACCTTC
TRBJ1-2	-	15	-	TRBV10-3	CAISELGGESYRYTF	TGTGCCATCAGTGAGTTGGGGGGGGAGTCTTATCGCTACACCTTC
TRBJ1-1	-	15	-	TRBV6-5	CASSYSGQGLTEAFF	TGTGCCAGCAGTTACTCAGGGCAGGGGCTCACTGAAGCTTTCTTT
TRBJ2-2	-	16	-	TRBV19	CASTLRGTPLSRELFF	TGTGCCAGTACCCTACGCGGGACGCCCCTTTCTAGGGAGCTGTTTTTT
TRBJ2-2	TRBD1	14	-	TRBV30	CAWSSDRVAEELFF	TGTGCCTGGAGTTCCGACAGGGTGGCGGAGGAGCTGTTTTTT
TRBJ2-2	TRBD2	15	-	TRBV11-2	CASTSLAGSTGELFF	TGTGCCAGCACCTCTCTAGCGGGGAGTACCGGGGAGCTGTTTTTT
TRBJ2-3	-	14	-	TRBV14	CASSLPTGTDTQYF	TGTGCCAGCAGCCTGCCCACAGGGACAGATACGCAGTATTTT
TRBJ2-2	-	11	-	TRBV25-1	CASSGPGELFF	TGTGCCAGCAGTGGGCCCGGGGAGCTGTTTTTT
TRBJ2-6	-	16	-	TRBV18	CASSPPGGTGANVLTF	TGTGCCAGCTCACCACCGGGGGGTACTGGGGCCAACGTCCTGACTTTC
TRBJ1-2	-	13	-	TRBV7-6	CASSPDSNYGYTF	TGTGCCAGCAGTCCGGACAGTAACTATGGCTACACCTTC
TRBJ1-2	-	15	-	TRBV7-9	CASSLADREGYGYTF	TGTGCCAGCAGCCTAGCGGACCGCGAGGGCTATGGCTACACCTTC
TRBJ2-2	-	15	-	TRBV6-6	CASSRSGLNTGELFF	TGTGCCAGCAGTCGATCGGGGCTTAACACCGGGGAGCTGTTTTTT
TRBJ1-5	-	17	-	TRBV6-1	CASSELGRSGWSQPQHF	TGTGCCAGCAGTGAATTAGGGCGGTCAGGGTGGTCTCAGCCCCAGCATTTT
TRBJ2-7	TRBD2	15	-	TRBV6-2/TRBV6-3	CASSSGTSETYEQYF	TGTGCCAGCAGTTCCGGGACTAGCGAGACCTACGAGCAGTACTTC
TRBJ1-3	-	16	-	TRBV29-1	CSAIKAGAGSGNTIYF	TGCAGCGCCATAAAAGCGGGGGCCGGGTCTGGAAACACCATATATTTT
TRBJ2-4	-	13	-	TRBV28	CASSFNSQNIQYF	TGTGCCAGCAGTTTCAACAGCCAAAACATTCAGTACTTC
TRBJ1-1	TRBD1	14	-	TRBV7-9	CASSLQGVYTEAFF	TGTGCCAGCAGCCTACAGGGGGTGTACACTGAAGCTTTCTTT
TRBJ1-1	TRBD1	15	-	TRBV4-1	CASSDREDRGAEAFF	TGCGCCAGCAGCGACAGGGAAGACAGAGGGGCCGAAGCTTTCTTT
TRBJ1-5	TRBD1	14	-	TRBV15	CATSLGTGDQPQHF	TGTGCCACCAGCCTCGGGACAGGGGATCAGCCCCAGCATTTT
TRBJ1-2	TRBD1	18	-	TRBV7-9	CASPWGGTGRRLNYGYTF	TGTGCCAGCCCTTGGGGGGGGACAGGGAGGCGTTTGAACTATGGCTACACCTTC
TRBJ2-7	-	13	-	TRBV19	CASSAGRSYEQYF	TGTGCCAGTAGTGCAGGGAGGTCCTACGAGCAGTACTTC
TRBJ1-6	-	15	few	TRBV7-9	CASSLALQGNSPLHF	TGTGCCAGCAGCTTAGCGCTTCAGGGTAATTCACCCCTCCACTTT
TRBJ1-1	TRBD1	14	-	TRBV9	CASSTGTGYTEAFF	TGTGCCAGCAGCACAGGGACAGGATACACTGAAGCTTTCTTT
TRBJ2-1	-	13	-	TRBV7-8	CASSRIRGNEQFF	TGTGCCAGCAGCCGGATCCGGGGCAATGAGCAGTTCTTC
TRBJ2-2	-	11	-	TRBV28	CASSLAGELFF	TGTGCCAGCAGTTTGGCAGGGGAGCTGTTTTTT
TRBJ1-1	-	12	-	TRBV5-1	CASIPAQGEAFF	TGCGCCAGCATCCCGGCCCAGGGTGAAGCTTTCTTT
TRBJ2-7	TRBD1	17	-	TRBV12-5	CASGPGTGGRASYEQYF	TGTGCTAGTGGGCCCGGGACAGGGGGACGAGCATCCTACGAGCAGTACTTC
TRBJ2-2	-	15	-	TRBV7-3	CASSLTGGNTGELFF	TGTGCCAGCAGCTTAACCGGGGGGAACACCGGGGAGCTGTTTTTT
TRBJ1-1	-	17	once	TRBV3-1/TRBV3-2	CASSQVLGIAMNTEAFF	TGTGCCAGCAGCCAAGTACTAGGAATAGCCATGAACACTGAAGCTTTCTTT
TRBJ1-4	-	18	-	TRBV19	CASSNRDTPTSTNEKLFF	TGTGCCAGTAGTAACCGGGACACCCCTACTTCAACTAATGAAAAACTGTTTTTT
TRBJ2-5	TRBD1	15	once	TRBV10-3	CAIRKDRGQEETQYF	TGTGCCATCAGGAAGGACAGGGGGCAGGAAGAGACCCAGTACTTC
TRBJ1-5	TRBD1	15	few	TRBV11-2	CASSQTGGGKQPQHF	TGTGCCAGCAGCCAAACAGGGGGCGGGAAACAGCCCCAGCATTTT
TRBJ2-1	TRBD2	18	-	TRBV4-1	CASSQRELGLAGYNEQFF	TGCGCCAGCAGCCAGCGTGAACTGGGACTAGCGGGGTACAATGAGCAGTTCTTC
TRBJ1-3	-	15	-	TRBV5-1	CASSFGDNGGNTIYF	TGCGCCAGCAGCTTCGGGGATAACGGGGGAAACACCATATATTTT
TRBJ1-1	-	15	-	TRBV18	CASSPAGRMNTEAFF	TGTGCCAGCTCACCAGCGGGACGGATGAACACTGAAGCTTTCTTT
TRBJ2-1	-	11	-	TRBV10-2	CASSGVQGQFF	TGCGCCAGCAGTGGAGTCCAGGGGCAGTTCTTC
TRBJ1-1	-	13	-	TRBV7-2	CASSNSWNTEAFF	TGTGCCAGCAGCAATTCCTGGAACACTGAAGCTTTCTTT
TRBJ2-3	TRBD2	15	-	TRBV4-1	CASSQGLAGGGAQYF	TGCGCCAGCAGCCAAGGCCTAGCGGGGGGGGGAGCGCAGTATTTT
TRBJ2-7	-	13	-	TRBV7-6	CASSLANNYEQYF	TGTGCCAGCAGCTTAGCAAATAACTACGAGCAGTACTTC
TRBJ1-1	-	15	-	TRBV7-3	CASSLTPGTNTEAFF	TGTGCCAGCAGCTTAACCCCAGGTACTAACACTGAAGCTTTCTTT
TRBJ1-2	TRBD1	16	-	TRBV9	CASSSQQGASSAGYTF	TGTGCCAGCAGCTCGCAACAGGGGGCTAGTTCTGCTGGCTACACCTTC